This T cell receptor beta chain was identified during a study of cytomegalovirus exposure and HLA in healthy donors. Study-level results: A prior analysis recorded that most TCR beta V segments were productive about 87% or about 30% of the time. It was only CMV serostatus that was available as immune exposure information. The study listed roughly 160 cytomegalovirus-associated TCR beta chains.

A note on this clone: The antigen is not known.

Vbeta (60) and Jbeta (13) primers were used in the PCR. Clones were sequenced by immunoSEQ multiplex PCR, and TCRdb holds only the in-frame ones, with some missing. Of 150,000 or so clones in the sample, approximately 82% are singletons; the top ten hold about 3.2%. Germline values: CDR1 MGHRA, CDR2 YSYEKL. The CDR3 sequence is 15 residues long. V was shortened by 4 bases and J by 1 base, with 14 bases between the two germline ends. The chain recombines TRBV4-1 with TRBJ2-7; possible D gene TRBD1, 6 bases. The sequencing input was PBMCs. The sequence came from a man in his late teens or twenties in good health and CMV-seropositive. CDR3 in amino acids: CASSPSGAASYEQYF. CDR3 in DNA: TGCGCCAGCAGCCCCTCAGGGGCGGCATCCTACGAGCAGTACTTC.